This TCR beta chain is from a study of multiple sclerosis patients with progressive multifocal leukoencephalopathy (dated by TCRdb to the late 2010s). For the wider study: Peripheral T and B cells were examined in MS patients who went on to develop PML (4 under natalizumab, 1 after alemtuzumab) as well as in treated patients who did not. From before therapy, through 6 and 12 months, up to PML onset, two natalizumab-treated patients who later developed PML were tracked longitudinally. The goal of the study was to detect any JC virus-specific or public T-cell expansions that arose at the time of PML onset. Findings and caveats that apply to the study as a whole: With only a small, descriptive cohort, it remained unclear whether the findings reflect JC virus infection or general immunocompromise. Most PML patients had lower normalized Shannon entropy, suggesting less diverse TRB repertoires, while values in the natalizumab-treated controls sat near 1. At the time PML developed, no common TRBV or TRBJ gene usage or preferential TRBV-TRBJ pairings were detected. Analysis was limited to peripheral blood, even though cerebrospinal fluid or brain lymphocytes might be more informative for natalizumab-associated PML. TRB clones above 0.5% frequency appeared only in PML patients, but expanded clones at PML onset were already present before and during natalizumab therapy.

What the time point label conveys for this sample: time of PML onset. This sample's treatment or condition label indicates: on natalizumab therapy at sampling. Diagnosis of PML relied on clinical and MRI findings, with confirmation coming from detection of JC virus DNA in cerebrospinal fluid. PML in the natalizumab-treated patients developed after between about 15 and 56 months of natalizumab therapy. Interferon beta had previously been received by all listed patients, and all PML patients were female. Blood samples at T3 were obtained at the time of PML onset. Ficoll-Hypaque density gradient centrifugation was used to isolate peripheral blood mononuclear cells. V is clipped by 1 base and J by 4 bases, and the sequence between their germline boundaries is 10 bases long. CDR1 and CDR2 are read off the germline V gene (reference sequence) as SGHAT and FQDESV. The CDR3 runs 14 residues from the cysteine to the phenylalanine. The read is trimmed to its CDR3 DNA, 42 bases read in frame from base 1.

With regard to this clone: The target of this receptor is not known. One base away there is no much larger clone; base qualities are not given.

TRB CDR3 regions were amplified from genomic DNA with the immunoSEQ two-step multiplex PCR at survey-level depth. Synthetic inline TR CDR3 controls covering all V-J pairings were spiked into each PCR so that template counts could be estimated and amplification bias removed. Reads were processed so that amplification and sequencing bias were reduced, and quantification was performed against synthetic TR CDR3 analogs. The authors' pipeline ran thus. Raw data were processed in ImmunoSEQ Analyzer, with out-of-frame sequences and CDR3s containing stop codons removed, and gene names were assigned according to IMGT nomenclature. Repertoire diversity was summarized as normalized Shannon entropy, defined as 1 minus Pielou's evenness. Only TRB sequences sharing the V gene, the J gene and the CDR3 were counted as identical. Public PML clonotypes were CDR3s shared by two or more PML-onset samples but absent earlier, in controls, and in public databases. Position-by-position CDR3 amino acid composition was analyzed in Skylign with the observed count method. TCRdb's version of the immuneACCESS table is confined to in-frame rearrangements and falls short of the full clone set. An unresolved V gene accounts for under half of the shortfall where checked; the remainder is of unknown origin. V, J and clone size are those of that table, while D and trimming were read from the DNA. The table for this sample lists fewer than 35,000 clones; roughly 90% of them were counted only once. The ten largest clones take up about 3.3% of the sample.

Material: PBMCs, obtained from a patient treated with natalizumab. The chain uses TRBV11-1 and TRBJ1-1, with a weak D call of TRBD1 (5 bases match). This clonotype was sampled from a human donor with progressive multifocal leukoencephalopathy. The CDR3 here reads CASSLGLGGTEAFF. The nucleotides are TGTGCCAGCAGCTTAGGGCTCGGGGGCACTGAAGCTTTCTTT.